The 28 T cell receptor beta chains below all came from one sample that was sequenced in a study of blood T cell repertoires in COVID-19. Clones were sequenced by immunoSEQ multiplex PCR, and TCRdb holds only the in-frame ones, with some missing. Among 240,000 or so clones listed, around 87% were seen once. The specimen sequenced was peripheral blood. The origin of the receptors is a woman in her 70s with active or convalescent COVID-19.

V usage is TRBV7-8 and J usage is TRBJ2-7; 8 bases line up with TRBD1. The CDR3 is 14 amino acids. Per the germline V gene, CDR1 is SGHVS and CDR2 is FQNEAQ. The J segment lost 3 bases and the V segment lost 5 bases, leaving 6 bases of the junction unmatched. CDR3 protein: CASSQRDRIYEQYF. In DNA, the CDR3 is TGTGCCAGCAGCCAAAGGGACAGGATCTACGAGCAGTACTTC.

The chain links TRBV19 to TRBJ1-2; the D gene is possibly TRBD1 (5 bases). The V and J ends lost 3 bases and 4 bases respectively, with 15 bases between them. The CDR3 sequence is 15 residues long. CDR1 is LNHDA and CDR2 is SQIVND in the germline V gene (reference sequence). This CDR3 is CASSMSPGEVYGYTF. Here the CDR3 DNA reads TGTGCCAGTAGTATGAGTCCGGGGGAAGTCTATGGCTACACCTTC.

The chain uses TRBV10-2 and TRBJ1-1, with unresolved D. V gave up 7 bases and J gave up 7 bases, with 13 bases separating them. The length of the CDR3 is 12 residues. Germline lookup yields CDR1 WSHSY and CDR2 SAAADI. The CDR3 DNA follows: TGCGCCAGCACGCCCGGGGAGCTTGAAGCTTTCTTT. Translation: CASTPGELEAFF.

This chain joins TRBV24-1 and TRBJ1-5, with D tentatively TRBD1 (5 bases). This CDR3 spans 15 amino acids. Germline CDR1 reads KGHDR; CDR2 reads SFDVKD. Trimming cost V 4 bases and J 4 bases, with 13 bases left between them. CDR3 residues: CATSDADRPNQPQHF. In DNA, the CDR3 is TGTGCCACCAGTGACGCAGACAGACCAAATCAGCCCCAGCATTTT.

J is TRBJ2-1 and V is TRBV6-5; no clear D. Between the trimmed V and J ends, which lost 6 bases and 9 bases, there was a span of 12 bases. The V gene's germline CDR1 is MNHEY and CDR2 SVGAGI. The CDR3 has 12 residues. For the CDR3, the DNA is TGTGCCAGCAGGGATCCAGGATTTGAGCAGTTCTTC. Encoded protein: CASRDPGFEQFF.

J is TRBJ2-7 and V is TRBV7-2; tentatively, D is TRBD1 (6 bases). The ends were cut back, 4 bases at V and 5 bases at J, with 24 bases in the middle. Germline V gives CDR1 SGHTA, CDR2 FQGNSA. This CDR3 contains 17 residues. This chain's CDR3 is CASSSRLRGPRGHEQYF. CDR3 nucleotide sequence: TGTGCCAGCAGCTCCCGACTCCGGGGTCCCAGGGGCCACGAGCAGTACTTC.

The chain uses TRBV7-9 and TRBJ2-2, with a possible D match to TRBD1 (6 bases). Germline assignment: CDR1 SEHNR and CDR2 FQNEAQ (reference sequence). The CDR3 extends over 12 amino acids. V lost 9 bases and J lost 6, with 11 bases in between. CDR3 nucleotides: TGTGCCAGTGGAGAGGGGGCCGGGGAGCTGTTTTTT. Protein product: CASGEGAGELFF.

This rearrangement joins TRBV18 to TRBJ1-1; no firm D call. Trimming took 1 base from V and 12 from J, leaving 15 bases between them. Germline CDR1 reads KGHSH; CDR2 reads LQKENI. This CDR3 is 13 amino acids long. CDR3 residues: CASSPQRLREPFF. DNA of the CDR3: TGTGCCAGCTCACCACAACGGTTACGAGAACCTTTCTTT.

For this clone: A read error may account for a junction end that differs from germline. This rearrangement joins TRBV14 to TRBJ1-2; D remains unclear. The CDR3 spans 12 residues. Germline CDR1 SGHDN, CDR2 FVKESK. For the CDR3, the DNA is TGTGCCAGCACCCAACGTCGGGGTGGCTACACCTTC. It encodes CASTQRRGGYTF.

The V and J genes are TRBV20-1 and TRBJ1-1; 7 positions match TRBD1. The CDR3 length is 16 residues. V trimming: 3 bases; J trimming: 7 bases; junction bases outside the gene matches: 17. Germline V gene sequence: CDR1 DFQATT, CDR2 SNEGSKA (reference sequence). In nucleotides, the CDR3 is TGCAGTGCTAGTCCCGAGGGGGCTATAAGGGGTATTGAAGCTTTCTTT. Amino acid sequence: CSASPEGAIRGIEAFF.

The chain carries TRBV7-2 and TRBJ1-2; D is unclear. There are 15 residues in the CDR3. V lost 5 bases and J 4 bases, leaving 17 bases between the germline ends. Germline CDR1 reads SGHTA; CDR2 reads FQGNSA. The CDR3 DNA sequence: TGTGCCAGCAGCCCTAGGAAGGACGGGATCTATGGCTACACCTTC. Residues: CASSPRKDGIYGYTF.

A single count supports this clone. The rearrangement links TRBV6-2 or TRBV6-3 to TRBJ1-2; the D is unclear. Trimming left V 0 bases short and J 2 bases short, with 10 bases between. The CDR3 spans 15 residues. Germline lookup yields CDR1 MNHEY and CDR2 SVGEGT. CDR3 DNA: TGTGCCAGCAGTTACTCCGGTGGGAGGAACTATGGCTACACCTTC. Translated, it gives CASSYSGGRNYGYTF.

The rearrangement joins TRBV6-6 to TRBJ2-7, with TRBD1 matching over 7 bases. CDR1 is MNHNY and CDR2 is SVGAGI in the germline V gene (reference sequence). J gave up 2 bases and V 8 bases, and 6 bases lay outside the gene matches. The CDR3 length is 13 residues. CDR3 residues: CASGGQNPYEQYF. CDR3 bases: TGTGCCAGCGGGGGACAGAACCCCTACGAGCAGTACTTC.

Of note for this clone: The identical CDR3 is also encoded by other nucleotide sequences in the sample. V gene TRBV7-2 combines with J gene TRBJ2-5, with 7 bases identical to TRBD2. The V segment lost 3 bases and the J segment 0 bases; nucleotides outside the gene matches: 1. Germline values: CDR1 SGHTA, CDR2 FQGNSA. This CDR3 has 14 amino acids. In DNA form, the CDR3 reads TGTGCCAGCAGCTTGGGGGGGTACCAAGAGACCCAGTACTTC. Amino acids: CASSLGGYQETQYF.

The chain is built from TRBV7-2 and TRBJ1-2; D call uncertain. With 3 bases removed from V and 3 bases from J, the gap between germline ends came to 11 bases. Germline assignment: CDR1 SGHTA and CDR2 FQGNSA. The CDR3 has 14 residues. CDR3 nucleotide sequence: TGTGCCAGCAGCTTTGGTCGGCAGGACTATGGCTACACCTTC. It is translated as CASSFGRQDYGYTF.

This chain's CDR3 is CASSEDRTSTDTQYF. CDR3 nucleotides: TGTGCCAGCAGTGAAGACCGTACTAGCACAGATACGCAGTATTTT. This chain joins TRBV6-1 and TRBJ2-3; D not certain. The V end lost 1 base, the J end lost 0 bases, and 8 bases lay between the germline ends. This CDR3 comprises 15 residues. Germline-derived CDR1 and CDR2 are MNHNS and SASEGT.

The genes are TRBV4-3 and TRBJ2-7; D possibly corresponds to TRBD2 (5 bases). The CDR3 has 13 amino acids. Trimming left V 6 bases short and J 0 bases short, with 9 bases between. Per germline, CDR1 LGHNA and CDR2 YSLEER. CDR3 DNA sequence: TGCGCCAGCAGTCCGGGGATCTCCTACGAGCAGTACTTC. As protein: CASSPGISYEQYF.

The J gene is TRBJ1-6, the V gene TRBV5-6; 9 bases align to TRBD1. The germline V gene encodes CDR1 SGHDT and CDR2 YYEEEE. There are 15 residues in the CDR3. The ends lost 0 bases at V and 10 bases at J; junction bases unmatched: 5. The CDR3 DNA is TGTGCCAGCAGCTTGGCCGGGACAGGGAGGTCACCCCTCCACTTT. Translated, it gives CASSLAGTGRSPLHF.

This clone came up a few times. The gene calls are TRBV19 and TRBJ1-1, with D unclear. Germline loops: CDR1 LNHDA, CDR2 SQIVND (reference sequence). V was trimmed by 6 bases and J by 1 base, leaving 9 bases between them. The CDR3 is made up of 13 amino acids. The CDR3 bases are TGTGCCAGTAGGGTACGAGGGAACACTGAAGCTTTCTTT. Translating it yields CASRVRGNTEAFF.

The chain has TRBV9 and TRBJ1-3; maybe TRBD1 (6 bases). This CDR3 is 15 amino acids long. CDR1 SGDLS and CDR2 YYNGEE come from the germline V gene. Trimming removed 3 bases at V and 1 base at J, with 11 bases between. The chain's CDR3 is CASSALTGSGNTIYF. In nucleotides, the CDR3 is TGTGCCAGCAGCGCCCTCACAGGGTCTGGAAACACCATATATTTT. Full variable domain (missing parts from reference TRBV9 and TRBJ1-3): DSGVTQTPKHLITATGQRVTLRCSPRSGDLSVYWYQQSLDQGLQFLIQYYNGEERAKGNILERFSAQQFPDLHSELNLSSLELGDSALYFCASSALTGSGNTIYFGEGSWLTVV.

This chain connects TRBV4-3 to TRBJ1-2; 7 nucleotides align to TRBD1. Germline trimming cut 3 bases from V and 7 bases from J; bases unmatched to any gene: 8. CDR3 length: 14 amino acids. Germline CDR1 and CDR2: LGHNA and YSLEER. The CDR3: CASSQRGQIGGYTF. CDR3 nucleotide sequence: TGCGCCAGCAGCCAGAGGGGACAGATTGGTGGCTACACCTTC.

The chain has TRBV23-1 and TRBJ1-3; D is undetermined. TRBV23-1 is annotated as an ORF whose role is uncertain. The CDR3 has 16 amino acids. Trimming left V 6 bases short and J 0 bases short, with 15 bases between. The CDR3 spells CASRNQVPLSGNTIYF. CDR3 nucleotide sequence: TGCGCCAGCAGGAACCAGGTTCCCCTCTCTGGAAACACCATATATTTT.

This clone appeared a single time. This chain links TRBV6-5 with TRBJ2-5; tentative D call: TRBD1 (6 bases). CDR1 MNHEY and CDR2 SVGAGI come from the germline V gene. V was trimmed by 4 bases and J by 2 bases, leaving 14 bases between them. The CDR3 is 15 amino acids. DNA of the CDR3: TGTGCCAGCAGTTCTACCGGGACATTACAAGAGACCCAGTACTTC. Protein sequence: CASSSTGTLQETQYF.

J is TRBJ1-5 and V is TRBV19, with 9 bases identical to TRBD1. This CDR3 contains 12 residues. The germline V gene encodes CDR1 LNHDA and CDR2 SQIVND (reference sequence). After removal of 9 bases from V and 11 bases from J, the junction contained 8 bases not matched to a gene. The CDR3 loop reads CASMGQGRAQHF. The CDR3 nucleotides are TGTGCCAGCATGGGACAGGGCAGGGCCCAGCATTTT.

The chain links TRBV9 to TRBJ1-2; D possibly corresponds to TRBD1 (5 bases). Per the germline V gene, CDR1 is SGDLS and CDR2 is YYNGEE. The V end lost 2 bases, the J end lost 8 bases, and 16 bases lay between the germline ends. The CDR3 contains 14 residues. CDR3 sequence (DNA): TGTGCCAGCAGCGTCCGATGGGGGGATGGCGGCTACACCTTC. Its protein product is CASSVRWGDGGYTF.

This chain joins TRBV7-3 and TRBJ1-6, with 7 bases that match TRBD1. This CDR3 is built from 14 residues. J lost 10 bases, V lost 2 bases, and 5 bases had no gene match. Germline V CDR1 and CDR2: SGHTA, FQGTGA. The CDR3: CASSLPGGGSPLHF. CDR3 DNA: TGTGCCAGCAGCTTACCAGGGGGTGGATCACCCCTCCACTTT.

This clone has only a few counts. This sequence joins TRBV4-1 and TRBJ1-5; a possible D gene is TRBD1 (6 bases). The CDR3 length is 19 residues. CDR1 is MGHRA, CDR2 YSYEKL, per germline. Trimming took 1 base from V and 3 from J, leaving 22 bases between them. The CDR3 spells CASSQGPKSFSGANQPQHF. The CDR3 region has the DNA TGCGCCAGCAGCCAAGGGCCGAAGAGTTTCTCAGGGGCCAATCAGCCCCAGCATTTT.

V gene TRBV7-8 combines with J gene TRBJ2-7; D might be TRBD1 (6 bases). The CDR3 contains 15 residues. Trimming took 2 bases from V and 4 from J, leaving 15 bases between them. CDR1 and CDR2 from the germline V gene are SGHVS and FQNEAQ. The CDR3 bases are TGTGCCAGCAGCTTACTACCGGGACAAAGTTACGAGCAGTACTTC. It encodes CASSLLPGQSYEQYF. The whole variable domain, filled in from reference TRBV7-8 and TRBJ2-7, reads GAGVSQSPRYKVAKRGQDVALRCDPISGHVSLFWYQQALGQGPEFLTYFQNEAQLDKSGLPSDRFFAERPEGSVSTLKIQRTQQEDSAVYLCASSLLPGQSYEQYFGPGTRLTVT.